This TCR beta chain appears in the sequencing data of a study of metastatic and nonmetastatic thyroid tumors. The wider study: The study looked at repertoires side by side in blood and in tumor or nodule tissue from malignant and benign thyroid patients.

Original processing notes: Construction of a distant-metastasis classifier for papillary thyroid cancer relied on CDR3 differences across clinicopathological groups. From the PCR reads, TCRdb re-called clones with MiXCR. It is TCRdb's table, rather than the study itself, that gives the V and J calls and clone size. The repertoire holds about 24,000 clones, with under 30% as singletons. This clone occurred many times. Antigen unknown. Ahead of thyroid surgery, no patient had received treatment of any kind. Germline V gene sequence: CDR1 LGHDT, CDR2 YNNKEL (reference sequence). Trimming shortened V by 1 base and J by 0 bases, and 10 bases separated the two germline ends. The CDR3 has 16 residues. Study findings and constraints: Across blood and tumor, TCR beta diversity in malignant thyroid tumors was reportedly significantly higher than in benign nodules.

The specimen sequenced was tumor tissue. The V call is TRBV3-1, the J call TRBJ2-4, with D tentatively TRBD2 (6 bases). This TCR was sampled from a male donor with papillary thyroid cancer or a benign thyroid nodule (not recorded which). Some clones in this sample may be carry-over from other donors' samples. Written as DNA, the CDR3 is TGTGCCAGCAGCCAAGCGACTAGTCTAGCCAAAAACATTCAGTACTTC. Protein sequence: CASSQATSLAKNIQYF.